What follows describes a single T cell receptor (beta chain). Its matching antigen is unknown. The CDR3 runs 15 residues. Germline V gives CDR1 LGHDT, CDR2 YNNKEL (reference sequence). Between the trimmed V and J ends, which lost 1 base and 2 bases, there was a span of 10 bases. The source of the sample is a study of CD8 T cells in Susac syndrome. About the study: There were five or six sequenced Susac syndrome patients with active disease and about eight in remission. When blood was drawn, the patients with Susac syndrome were therapy-naive, on corticosteroids, or on intravenous immunoglobulin alone. Overall study results and limits: The total CD8+ repertoires yielded fewer than 20 Susac-specific public clones and the CD8+ TEMRA repertoires yielded about 5.

Reverse transcription of 0.5 to 1 ug RNA was performed with random hexamers. TCRdb independently ran MiXCR on the immunoSEQ multiplex PCR reads; one entry per CDR3 protein. The sample holds 150,000 to 200,000 distinct CDR3 sequences; over 90% are singletons and the top ten take approximately 0.15%. The chain uses TRBV3-1 and TRBJ2-3; D not certain. Source material: CD8+ T cells from PBMCs. The sequence derives from a human donor with Susac syndrome. CDR3 protein: CASSQVSWDTDTQYF. Written as DNA, the CDR3 is TGTGCCAGCAGCCAAGTGAGTTGGGACACAGATACGCAGTATTTT.